The T cell receptor beta chain under discussion was sequenced for a study of shared clonotypes between healthy human individuals. The test was conducted at deep level. Data came from immunoSEQ multiplex PCR; TCRdb stores just in-frame clones and leaves some out. The sample carries approximately 1.5 million clones, 95% to 99% recorded once. Donors comprised only Caucasian adults living in Nashville, Tennessee. This CDR3 contains 14 residues. The V and J ends lost 2 bases and 4 bases respectively, with 12 bases between them. Germline CDR1 SGHVS, CDR2 FQNEAQ. The sequence was obtained from a man aged 30 to 45 in good health. Sample: naive CD4+ T cells sorted from blood. Subset indicated: CD45RA+ positively selected. The chain uses TRBV7-8 and TRBJ2-7; the D is unclear. CDR3 bases: TGTGCCAGCAGCTTACAATGGTCAGGTTACGAGCAGTACTTC. This encodes CASSLQWSGYEQYF.